Only one count was recorded for the clone carrying this TCR beta chain. What it binds is not known. This CDR3 spans 18 amino acids. Trimming took 0 bases from V and 0 from J; bases not matched to a gene: 6. Per germline, CDR1 ENHRY and CDR2 SYGVKD. Pooling covered second doses at about 4 or about 12 weeks. The data were obtained in a study of T cell responses to AZD1222 COVID-19 vaccine. Measured with immunoSEQ multiplex PCR; TCRdb has only the in-frame clones, and not every one. The sample has about 77,000 clones, 92% seen once. Study conclusions and caveats: Spike-specific TCR repertoires showed rising breadth and depth after two AZD1222 doses. Vaccine-associated CD4 TCRs ranged over spike, dominating at 160-218 and 743-854.

The rearrangement links TRBV10-3 to TRBJ1-5, with 9 bases identical to TRBD1. The receptor was isolated from an adult who received the AZD1222 COVID-19 vaccine. The sequences come from peripheral blood, collected 28 days after the second AZD1222 dose. CDR3 in DNA: TGTGCCATCAGTGAGTCGAGACAGGGGGGGCCTAGCAATCAGCCCCAGCATTTT. Its translation is CAISESRQGGPSNQPQHF.